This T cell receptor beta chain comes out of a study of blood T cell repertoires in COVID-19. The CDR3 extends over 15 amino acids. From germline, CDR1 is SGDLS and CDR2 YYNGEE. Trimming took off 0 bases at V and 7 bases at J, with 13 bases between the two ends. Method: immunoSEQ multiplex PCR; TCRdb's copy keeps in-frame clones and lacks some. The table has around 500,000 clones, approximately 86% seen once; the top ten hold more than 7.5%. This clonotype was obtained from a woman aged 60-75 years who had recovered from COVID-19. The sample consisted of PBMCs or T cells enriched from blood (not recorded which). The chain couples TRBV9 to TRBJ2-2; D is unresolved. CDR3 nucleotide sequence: TGTGCCAGCAGCGTAGCTTCATGGAGTGGCGGGGAGCTGTTTTTT. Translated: CASSVASWSGGELFF. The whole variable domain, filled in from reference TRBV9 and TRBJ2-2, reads DSGVTQTPKHLITATGQRVTLRCSPRSGDLSVYWYQQSLDQGLQFLIQYYNGEERAKGNILERFSAQQFPDLHSELNLSSLELGDSALYFCASSVASWSGGELFFGEGSRLTVL.